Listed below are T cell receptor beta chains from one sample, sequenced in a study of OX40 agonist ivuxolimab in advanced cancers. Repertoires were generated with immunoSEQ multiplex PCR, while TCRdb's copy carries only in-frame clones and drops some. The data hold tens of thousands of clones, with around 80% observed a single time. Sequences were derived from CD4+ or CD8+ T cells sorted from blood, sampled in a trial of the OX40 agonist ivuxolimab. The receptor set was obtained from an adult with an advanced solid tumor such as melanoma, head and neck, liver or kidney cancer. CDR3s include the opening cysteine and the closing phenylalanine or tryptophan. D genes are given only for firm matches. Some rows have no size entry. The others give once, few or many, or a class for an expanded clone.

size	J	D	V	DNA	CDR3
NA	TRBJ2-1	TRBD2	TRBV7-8	TGTGCCAGCAGCCCCCCCCTGCGGGGGGCCAATGAGCAGTTCTTC	CASSPPLRGANEQFF
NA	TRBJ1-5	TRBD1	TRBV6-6	TGTGCCAGCAGGGGACAGGGGAATCAACCCCAGCATTTT	CASRGQGNQPQHF
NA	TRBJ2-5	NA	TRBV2	TGTGCCAGCAGGTGGACAGGGAGCGCAGCGGGGGCGGAGACCCAGTACTTC	CASRWTGSAAGAETQYF
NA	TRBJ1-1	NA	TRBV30	TGTGCCTGGAGTGGGACTATCAGCTGGAACACTGAAGCTTTCTTT	CAWSGTISWNTEAFF
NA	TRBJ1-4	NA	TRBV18	TGTGCCAGCTCACGCAACAGGGAAGCTAATGAAAAACTGTTTTTT	CASSRNREANEKLFF
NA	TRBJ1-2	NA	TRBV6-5	TGTGCCAGCAGAAAGTTTAACTATGGCTACACCTTC	CASRKFNYGYTF
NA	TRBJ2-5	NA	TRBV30	TGTGCCTGGAGTGTCCGGCAGGGAAGACAAGAGACCCAGTACTTC	CAWSVRQGRQETQYF
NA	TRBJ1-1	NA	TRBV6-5	TGTGCCAGCAGTTCGGAGGCCGGCGTAAGGTTGACTGAAGCTTTCTTT	CASSSEAGVRLTEAFF
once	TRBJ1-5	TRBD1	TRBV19	TGTGCCAGTAGTCGACAGGGTGGGTATCAGCCCCAGCATTTT	CASSRQGGYQPQHF
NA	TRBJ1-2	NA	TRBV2	TGTGCCAGCAGTTCCGACCGACAGAAATATGGCTACACCTTC	CASSSDRQKYGYTF
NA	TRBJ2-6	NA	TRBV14	TGTGCCAGCAGCCCCGGGGGCTCGGCTGGGGCCAACGTCCTGACTTTC	CASSPGGSAGANVLTF
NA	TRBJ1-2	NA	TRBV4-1	TGCGCCAGCAGCCAAGACTCGGAAAACTACACCTTC	CASSQDSENYTF
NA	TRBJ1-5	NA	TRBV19	TGTGCCAGTAGTTGGGACACGGGGGCGAGACAGCCCCAGCATTTT	CASSWDTGARQPQHF